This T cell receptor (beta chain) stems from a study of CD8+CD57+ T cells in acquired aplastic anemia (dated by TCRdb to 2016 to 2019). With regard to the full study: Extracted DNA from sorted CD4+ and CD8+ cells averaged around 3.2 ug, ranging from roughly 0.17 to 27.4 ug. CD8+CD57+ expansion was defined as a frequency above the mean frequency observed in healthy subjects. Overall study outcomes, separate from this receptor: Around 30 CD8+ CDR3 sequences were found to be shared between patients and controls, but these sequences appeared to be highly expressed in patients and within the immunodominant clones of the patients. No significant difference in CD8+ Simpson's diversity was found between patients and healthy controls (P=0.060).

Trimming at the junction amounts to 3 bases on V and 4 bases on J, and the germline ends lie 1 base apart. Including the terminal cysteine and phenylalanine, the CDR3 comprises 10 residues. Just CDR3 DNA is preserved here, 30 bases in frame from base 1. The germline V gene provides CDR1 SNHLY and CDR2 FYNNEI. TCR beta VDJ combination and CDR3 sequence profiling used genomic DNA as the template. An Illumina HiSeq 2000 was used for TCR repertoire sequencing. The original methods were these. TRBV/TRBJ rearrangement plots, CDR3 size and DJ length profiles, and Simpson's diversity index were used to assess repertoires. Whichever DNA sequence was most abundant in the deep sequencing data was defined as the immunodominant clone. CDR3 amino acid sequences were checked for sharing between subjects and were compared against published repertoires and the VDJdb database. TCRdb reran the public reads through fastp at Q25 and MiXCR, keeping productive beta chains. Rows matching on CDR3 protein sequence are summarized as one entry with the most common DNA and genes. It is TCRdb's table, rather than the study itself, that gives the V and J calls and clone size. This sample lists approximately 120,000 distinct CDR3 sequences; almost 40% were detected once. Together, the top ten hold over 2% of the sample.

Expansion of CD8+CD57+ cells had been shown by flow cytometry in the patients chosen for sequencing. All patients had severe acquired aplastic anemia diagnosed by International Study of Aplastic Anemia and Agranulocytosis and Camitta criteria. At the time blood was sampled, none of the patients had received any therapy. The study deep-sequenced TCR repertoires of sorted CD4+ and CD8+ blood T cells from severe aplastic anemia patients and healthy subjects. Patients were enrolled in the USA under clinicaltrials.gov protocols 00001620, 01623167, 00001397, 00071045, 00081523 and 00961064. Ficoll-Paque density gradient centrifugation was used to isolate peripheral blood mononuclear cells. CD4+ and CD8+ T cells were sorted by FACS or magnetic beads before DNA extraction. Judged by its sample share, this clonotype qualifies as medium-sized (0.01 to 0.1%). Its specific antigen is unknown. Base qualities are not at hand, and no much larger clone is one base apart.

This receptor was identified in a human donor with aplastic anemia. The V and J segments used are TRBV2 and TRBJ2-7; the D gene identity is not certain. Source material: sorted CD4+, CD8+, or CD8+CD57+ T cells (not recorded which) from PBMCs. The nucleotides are TGTGCCAGCAGTGAGTACGAGCAGTACTTC. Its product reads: CASSEYEQYF.